This T cell receptor beta chain came from a study of blood T cell repertoires in COVID-19 (TCRdb year 2020). Describing the broader study: The collaborator samples originated in the United States, Italy and Spain and spanned the acute and convalescent phases of COVID-19. The material from the prospective study consisted of cDNA or gDNA derived from T cells, B-cell-depleted T cells, or PBMCs. Subjects who had been exposed to COVID-19, were actively infected with it, or had recovered from it provided the deeply sampled blood TCRbeta repertoires that made up the dataset. A freely available public database, intended as a resource for researchers studying the immune response to SARS-CoV-2, is where the repertoires were released. The samples were drawn from the first 160 participants of the ongoing ImmuneRACE study and from 950 to 1,500 subjects provided by 6 global collaborators. The sample metadata nearly always contained a de-identified subject ID, COVID-19 status, age in years and sex. Where available, HLA class I and class II types were obtained from metadata supplied by the sample provider rather than from assay-based typing. Overall study results and their limits: Clinical and demographic metadata were provided uncurated, with the amount varying by source and participant.

TCRbeta CDR3 regions were amplified from genomic DNA using the immunoSEQ Assay, a bias-controlled multiplex PCR. The paper's processing steps were these. The number of nucleated cells in each sample was estimated by amplification of reference gene primers within the assay. To quantify the absolute abundance of each unique TCRbeta CDR3 rearrangement, sequence reads were collapsed and filtered. For each sample, productive Simpson clonality was calculated as the square root of Simpson's diversity index across productive rearrangements. TCRdb provides this immuneACCESS table in a form limited to in-frame rearrangements. Some clones are lacking; in checked studies, under half of them reflect an unresolved V gene, and why the rest are absent is not known. V, J and clone size reflect that table, while D and trimming were determined from the DNA. In all, the sample holds a few hundred thousand clones, and around 84% of those were seen once. About 3.2% of the sample lies in the top ten.

Regarding this clone: Its recognized antigen is unknown. No much larger clone is present one base from it, and per-base qualities are unavailable.

The collaborating institutions used their own protocols to collect whole blood in K2EDTA tubes. For TCRbeta analysis, collaborators shipped samples as frozen whole blood, isolated PBMCs, or DNA extracted from either of those sample types. This sequence was found in a woman aged 18-35 years with acute or convalescent COVID-19. The sample taken for sequencing was peripheral blood.

The CDR3 reads as follows: CASSLGVARSYEQYF. The bases are TGTGCCAGCAGCCTAGGGGTCGCTAGATCCTACGAGCAGTACTTC. This chain is built from TRBV11-1 and TRBJ2-7; TRBD1 is possibly the D segment (5 matching bases). The germline ends are 15 bases apart after V is trimmed by 5 bases and J by 1 base. The germline V gene (reference sequence) supplies CDR1 SGHAT and CDR2 FQDESV. The CDR3, cysteine through phenylalanine, is 15 amino acids long. The retained sequence is limited to the CDR3, 45 bases, with the frame set at the first base.